This TCR beta chain came from a study of patients and donors after allogeneic stem cell transplantation. TCRdb analysed the RT-PCR reads with MiXCR anew, one entry per CDR3 protein. The sample yields approximately 250,000 distinct CDR3 sequences, roughly an eighth seen once. In this sample, this clonotype turned up many times. The TCR comes from a human donor who was either an allogeneic HSCT recipient or a stem cell or donor lymphocyte infusion donor (not recorded which). It is not recorded whose cells these are; they may come from a transplant donor. Source material: blood, either unsorted or a sorted T cell fraction (not recorded which).

The CDR3 reads CASSPRQGGEQYF. The CDR3 coding sequence is TGTGCCAGCAGCCCCCGACAGGGAGGGGAGCAGTACTTC. J is TRBJ2-7 and V is TRBV3-1; either TRBD1 or TRBD2 may fit D (7 bases each). The CDR3 is 13 amino acids. Germline V gives CDR1 LGHDT, CDR2 YNNKEL (reference sequence). V was shortened by 4 bases and J by 7 bases, with 14 bases between the two germline ends.